This is a list of T cell receptor beta chains from one sample in a study of blood T cell repertoires in COVID-19. Sequenced by immunoSEQ multiplex PCR; TCRdb stores in-frame clones only, minus some. This table has about 160,000 clones, approximately 92% appearing once. The sequenced sample consisted of peripheral blood. All receptors derive from a man aged 30-40 years with COVID-19, enrolled during active disease. CDR3s include the opening cysteine and the closing phenylalanine or tryptophan. Each record gives: J gene, D gene, clone size, V gene, CDR3 DNA, CDR3 protein. D genes are given only for firm matches. Only some rows state a clone size, as once, few, many or a class for expanded clones.

j_call: TRBJ1-1
d_call: NA
clone_size: NA
v_call: TRBV2
cdr3_nt: NA
cdr3_aa: CASSILGQGRTEAFF

j_call: TRBJ1-1
d_call: TRBD1
clone_size: NA
v_call: TRBV18
cdr3_nt: TGTGCCAGCTCCCCTGACAGGGCCGAAGCTTTCTTT
cdr3_aa: CASSPDRAEAFF

j_call: TRBJ1-1
d_call: TRBD1
clone_size: NA
v_call: TRBV14
cdr3_nt: TGTGCCAGCAGTCGAGATACTTCCCGGGACAGGGGTCGCATGGAAGCTTTCTTT
cdr3_aa: CASSRDTSRDRGRMEAFF

j_call: TRBJ2-1
d_call: NA
clone_size: NA
v_call: TRBV6-5
cdr3_nt: TGTGCCAGCAAGGAGGGGGCAGGATTAGATGAGCAGTTCTTC
cdr3_aa: CASKEGAGLDEQFF

j_call: TRBJ2-2
d_call: TRBD2
clone_size: NA
v_call: TRBV5-1
cdr3_nt: TGCGCCAGCAGCCTACTAGCGGGGGGCGTGGCCGGGGAGCTGTTTTTT
cdr3_aa: CASSLLAGGVAGELFF

j_call: TRBJ1-1
d_call: NA
clone_size: NA
v_call: TRBV20-1
cdr3_nt: TGCAGTGCTAGTTCTCCCCGAGATGAAGCTTTCTTT
cdr3_aa: CSASSPRDEAFF

j_call: TRBJ1-5
d_call: NA
clone_size: NA
v_call: TRBV27
cdr3_nt: TGTGCCAGCAGTTTATTGGGAGACGGACTGAGTCAGCCCCAGCATTTT
cdr3_aa: CASSLLGDGLSQPQHF

j_call: TRBJ1-5
d_call: NA
clone_size: NA
v_call: TRBV19
cdr3_nt: TGTGCCAGTAGTATAGGGGGCAGGGCGCGGCAGCCCCAGCATTTT
cdr3_aa: CASSIGGRARQPQHF

j_call: TRBJ1-6
d_call: TRBD1
clone_size: NA
v_call: TRBV5-5
cdr3_nt: TGTGCCAGCAGCCCCCTCGGGGGACAGAAAAATTCACCCCTCCACTTT
cdr3_aa: CASSPLGGQKNSPLHF

j_call: TRBJ2-2
d_call: TRBD1
clone_size: few
v_call: TRBV5-1
cdr3_nt: TGCGCCAGCGGAAAGAGGGACAGTAGCTTTGCGAACACCGGGGAGCTGTTTTTT
cdr3_aa: CASGKRDSSFANTGELFF

j_call: TRBJ2-5
d_call: NA
clone_size: once
v_call: TRBV18
cdr3_nt: TGTGCCAGCTCACCACCGAGTCAAAAGACCCAGTACTTC
cdr3_aa: CASSPPSQKTQYF

j_call: TRBJ1-5
d_call: TRBD1
clone_size: once
v_call: TRBV6-7
cdr3_nt: TGTGCCAGCAGCCGAGACAGGGAGGATCAGCCCCAGCATTTT
cdr3_aa: CASSRDREDQPQHF